Sequencing of this TCR beta chain was carried out in a study of T cells in Graves' hyperthyroidism and ophthalmopathy. This clonotype was seen ten or more times. Template material for amplifying TCR beta CDR3 regions consisted of RNA transcripts. Using the HTBI primer set, a first-round RT-PCR was run on the TCR CDR3. Via MiXCR, TCRdb re-called the multiplex PCR reads, giving one row per CDR3 protein. The sample lists over 300,000 distinct CDR3 sequences, about 15% occurring once. Per germline, CDR1 SQVTM and CDR2 ANQGSEA. CDR3 size: 14 residues. V lost 4 bases to trimming and J lost 3 bases, with 13 bases between them.

The receptor was derived from a woman aged 60-70 years with Graves' hyperthyroidism. The rearrangement links TRBV29-1 to TRBJ1-5, with D possibly TRBD1 on 6 matching bases. The specimen sequenced was blood. The CDR3 protein is CSVGGPEPNQPQHF. Here the CDR3 DNA reads TGCAGCGTTGGGGGGCCCGAGCCCAATCAGCCCCAGCATTTT. The full variable domain, with the rest looked up from reference TRBV29-1 and TRBJ1-5, is SAVISQKPSRDICQRGTSLTIQCQVDSQVTMMFWYRQQPGQSLTLIATANQGSEATYESGFVIDKFPISRPNLTFSTLTVSNMSPEDSSIYLCSVGGPEPNQPQHFGDGTRLSIL.